Below are 3 T cell receptor beta chains sequenced from a single sample in a study of T cells in Graves' hyperthyroidism and ophthalmopathy (dated by TCRdb to between 2017 and 2020). The method was multiplex PCR. Sequencing instrument: Illumina HiSeq 2000. TCR beta CDR3 regions were amplified from RNA transcripts. The TCR CDR3 was subjected to a first round of RT-PCR using the HTBI primer set and the Qiagen OneStep RT-PCR kit. TCRdb reprocessed the public reads (quality trimming at Q25 with fastp, clone calling with MiXCR) and kept in-frame beta chains. Each CDR3 protein appears once, grouped with its most common genes and DNA. This sample is represented by 490,000 or so distinct CDR3 sequences; 40% to 55% of them were singletons. About two fifths of the sample comes from the top ten. Material for sequencing was peripheral blood or thyroid tissue (not recorded which). Receptors were obtained from an adult woman with Graves' disease, either hyperthyroidism or ophthalmopathy (not recorded which).

The gene calls are TRBV25-1 and TRBJ1-1; D is uncertain. This CDR3 spans 15 amino acids. Germline CDR1 is MGHDK and CDR2 is SYGVNS. Trimming pared 2 bases from V and 3 bases from J, leaving 13 bases between. For the CDR3, the DNA is TGTGCCAGCAGTGAACCCAGAGTCCGGGACACTGAAGCTTTCTTT. It yields the protein CASSEPRVRDTEAFF.

A note on this clonotype: A clone one base away is much larger, so this may be a read error. This chain links TRBV6-1 with TRBJ1-4; D not certain. Germline V gives CDR1 MNHNS, CDR2 SASEGT. The CDR3 sequence is 14 residues long. The germline V and J ends were trimmed by 1 base and 4 bases, with 7 bases remaining between them. This CDR3 is CASSEEGLNEKLFF. The CDR3 DNA is TGTGCCAGCAGTGAAGAAGGGCTTAATGAAAAACTGTTTTTT.

In its sample, this clonotype was seen many times. The chain couples TRBV5-1 to TRBJ2-5, with 14 bases identical to TRBD2. Germline values: CDR1 SGHRS, CDR2 YFSETQ. The CDR3 loop spans 18 amino acids. V lost 4 bases, J lost 4 bases, and 12 bases stayed unmatched. The CDR3 reads CASSPGLAGGRKGETQYF. The CDR3, as DNA: TGCGCCAGCAGCCCAGGACTAGCGGGAGGTCGTAAAGGAGAGACCCAGTACTTC.